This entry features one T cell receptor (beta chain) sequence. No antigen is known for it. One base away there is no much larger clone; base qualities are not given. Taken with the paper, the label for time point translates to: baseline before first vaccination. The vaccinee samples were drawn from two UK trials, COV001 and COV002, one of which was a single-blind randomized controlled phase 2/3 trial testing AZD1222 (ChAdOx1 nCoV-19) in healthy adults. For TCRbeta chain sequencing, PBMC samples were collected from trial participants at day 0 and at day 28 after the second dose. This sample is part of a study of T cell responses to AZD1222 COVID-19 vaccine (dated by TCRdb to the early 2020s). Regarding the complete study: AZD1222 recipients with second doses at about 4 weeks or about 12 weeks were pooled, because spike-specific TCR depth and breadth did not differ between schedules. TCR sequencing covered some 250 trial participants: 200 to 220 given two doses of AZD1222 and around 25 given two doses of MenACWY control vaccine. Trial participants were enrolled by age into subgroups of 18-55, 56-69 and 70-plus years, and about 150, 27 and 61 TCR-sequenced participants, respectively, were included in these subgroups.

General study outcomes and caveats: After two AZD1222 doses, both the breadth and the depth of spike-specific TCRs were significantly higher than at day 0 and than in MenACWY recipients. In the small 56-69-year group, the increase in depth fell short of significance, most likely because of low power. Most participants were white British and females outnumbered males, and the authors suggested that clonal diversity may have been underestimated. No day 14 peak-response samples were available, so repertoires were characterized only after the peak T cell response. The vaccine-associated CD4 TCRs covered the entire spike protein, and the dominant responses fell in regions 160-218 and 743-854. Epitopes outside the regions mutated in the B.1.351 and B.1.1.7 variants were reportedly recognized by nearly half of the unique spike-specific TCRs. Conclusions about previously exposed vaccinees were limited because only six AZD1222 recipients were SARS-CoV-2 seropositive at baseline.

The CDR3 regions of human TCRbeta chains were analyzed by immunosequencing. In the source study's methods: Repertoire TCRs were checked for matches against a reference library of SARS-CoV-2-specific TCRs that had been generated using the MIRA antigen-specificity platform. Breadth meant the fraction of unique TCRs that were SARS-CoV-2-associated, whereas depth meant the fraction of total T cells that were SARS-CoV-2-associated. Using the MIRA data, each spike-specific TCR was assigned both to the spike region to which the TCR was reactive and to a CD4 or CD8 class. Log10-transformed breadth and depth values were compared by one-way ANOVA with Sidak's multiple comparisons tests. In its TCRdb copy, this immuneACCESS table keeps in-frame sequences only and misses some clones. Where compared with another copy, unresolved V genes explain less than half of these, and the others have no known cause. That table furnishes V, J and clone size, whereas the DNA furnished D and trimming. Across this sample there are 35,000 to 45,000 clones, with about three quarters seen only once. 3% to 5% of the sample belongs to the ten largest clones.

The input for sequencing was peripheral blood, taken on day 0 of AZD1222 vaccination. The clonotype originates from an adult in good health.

The DNA sequence is given as TGTGCCAGCAGCCTCCGACAGCCCGGGGAGCTGTTTTTT. The resulting protein is CASSLRQPGELFF. The V and J genes are TRBV3-1 (or the pseudogene TRBV3-2) and TRBJ2-2; TRBD1 is possibly the D segment (5 matching bases). Based on the germline V gene (reference sequence), the CDR1 and CDR2 sequences are LGHDT and YNNKEL. The junction shows trimming of 4 bases on V and 6 bases on J, plus 9 bases between the germline ends. The CDR3 starts with the cysteine, ends with the phenylalanine, and has 13 residues. Just the 39-base CDR3 DNA is kept, in frame starting at base 1.